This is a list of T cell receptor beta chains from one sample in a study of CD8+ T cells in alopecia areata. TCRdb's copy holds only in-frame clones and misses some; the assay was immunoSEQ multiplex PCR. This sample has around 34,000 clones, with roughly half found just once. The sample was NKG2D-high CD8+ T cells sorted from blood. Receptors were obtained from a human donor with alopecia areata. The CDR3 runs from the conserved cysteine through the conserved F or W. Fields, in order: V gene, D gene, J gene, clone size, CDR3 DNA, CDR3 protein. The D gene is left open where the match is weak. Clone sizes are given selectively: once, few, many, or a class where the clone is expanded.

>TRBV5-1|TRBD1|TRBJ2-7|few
TGCGCCAGCAGACCTACCGGGACAGGGGGCGGCGAGCAGTACTTC
CASRPTGTGGGEQYF
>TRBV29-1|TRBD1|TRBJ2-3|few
TGCAGCGTTGATGGGGACAGGGGCGAAGATACGCAGTATTTT
CSVDGDRGEDTQYF
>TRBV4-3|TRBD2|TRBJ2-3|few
TGCGCCAGCAGGCGGACTAGCGGTCGGAGTGATACGCAGTATTTT
CASRRTSGRSDTQYF
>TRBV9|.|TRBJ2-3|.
TGTGCCAGCAGCGGTGGAGGTTCTAGCACAGATACGCAGTATTTT
CASSGGGSSTDTQYF
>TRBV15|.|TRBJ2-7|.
TGTGCCACCAGCAGAGGCGCCTCCTACGAGCAGTACTTC
CATSRGASYEQYF
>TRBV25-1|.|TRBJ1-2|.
TGTGCCAGCAGATTAGGGGGGAATGGCTACACCTTC
CASRLGGNGYTF
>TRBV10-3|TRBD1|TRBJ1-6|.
TGTGCCATCAGTGAGGACAGGGGCGGCTCACCCCTCCACTTT
CAISEDRGGSPLHF
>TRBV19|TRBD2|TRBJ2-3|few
TGTGCCAGTAGTATCGGCGGGGGGGCCCCGGATACGCAGTATTTT
CASSIGGGAPDTQYF
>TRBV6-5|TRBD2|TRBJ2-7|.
TGTGCCAGCAGTACTAGCGACTCCTACGAGCAGTACTTC
CASSTSDSYEQYF
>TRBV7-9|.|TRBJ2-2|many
TGTGCCAGCAGTGATAGAACTGGGGGCGTTACTACCGGGGAGCTGTTTTTT
CASSDRTGGVTTGELFF
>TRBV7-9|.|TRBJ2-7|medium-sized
TGTGCCAGCAGCTTGTTGGCTTCCTACGAGCAGTACTTC
CASSLLASYEQYF
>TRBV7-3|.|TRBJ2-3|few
TGTGCCAGCAGCTTAACCGGGTCGGGGGCTATGGATACGCAGTATTTT
CASSLTGSGAMDTQYF
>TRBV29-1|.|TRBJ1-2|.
TGCAGCGTTGAAGGGAGGTTAGGGAGAGGGGGCTACACCTTC
CSVEGRLGRGGYTF
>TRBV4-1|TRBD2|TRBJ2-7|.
TGCGCCAGCAGCGATAGCGGGAGCCCCTACGAGCAGTACTTC
CASSDSGSPYEQYF
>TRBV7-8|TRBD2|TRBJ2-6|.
TGTGCCACCTTCGGGGGGGCTGGGGCCAACGTCCTGACTTTC
CATFGGAGANVLTF
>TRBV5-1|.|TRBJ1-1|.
TGCGCCAGCACTCACGGGGGTGAAGCTTTCTTT
CASTHGGEAFF
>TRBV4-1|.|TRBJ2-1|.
TGCGCCAGCAGCCAATCGCCTGGGGTGGCTGAGCAGTTCTTC
CASSQSPGVAEQFF
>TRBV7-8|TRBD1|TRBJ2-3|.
TGTGCCAGCACTACACGCGGACAGGAGAGCACAGATACGCAGTATTTT
CASTTRGQESTDTQYF
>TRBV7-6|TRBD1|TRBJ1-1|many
TGTGCCAGCAGCCCCGGGACAGTGAACACTGAAGCTTTCTTT
CASSPGTVNTEAFF
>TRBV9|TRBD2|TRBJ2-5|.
TGTGCCAGCAGCGTAGCTGGCGGGGGAGAAGAGACCCAGTACTTC
CASSVAGGGEETQYF